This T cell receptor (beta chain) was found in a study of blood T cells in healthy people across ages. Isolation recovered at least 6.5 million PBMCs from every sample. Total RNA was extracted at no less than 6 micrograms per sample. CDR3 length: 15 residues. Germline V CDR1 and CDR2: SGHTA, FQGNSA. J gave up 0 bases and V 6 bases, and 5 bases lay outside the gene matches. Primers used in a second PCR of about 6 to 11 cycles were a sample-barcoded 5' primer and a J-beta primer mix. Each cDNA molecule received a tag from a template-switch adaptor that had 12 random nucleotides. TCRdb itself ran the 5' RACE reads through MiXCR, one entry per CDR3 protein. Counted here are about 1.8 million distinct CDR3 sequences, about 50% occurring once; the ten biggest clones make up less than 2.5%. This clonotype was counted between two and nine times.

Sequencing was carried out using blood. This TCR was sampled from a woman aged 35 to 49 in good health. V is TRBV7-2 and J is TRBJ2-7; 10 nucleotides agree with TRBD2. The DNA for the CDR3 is TGTGCCAGCAGGGGGTGGACTAGCGGCTCCTACGAGCAGTACTTC. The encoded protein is CASRGWTSGSYEQYF.